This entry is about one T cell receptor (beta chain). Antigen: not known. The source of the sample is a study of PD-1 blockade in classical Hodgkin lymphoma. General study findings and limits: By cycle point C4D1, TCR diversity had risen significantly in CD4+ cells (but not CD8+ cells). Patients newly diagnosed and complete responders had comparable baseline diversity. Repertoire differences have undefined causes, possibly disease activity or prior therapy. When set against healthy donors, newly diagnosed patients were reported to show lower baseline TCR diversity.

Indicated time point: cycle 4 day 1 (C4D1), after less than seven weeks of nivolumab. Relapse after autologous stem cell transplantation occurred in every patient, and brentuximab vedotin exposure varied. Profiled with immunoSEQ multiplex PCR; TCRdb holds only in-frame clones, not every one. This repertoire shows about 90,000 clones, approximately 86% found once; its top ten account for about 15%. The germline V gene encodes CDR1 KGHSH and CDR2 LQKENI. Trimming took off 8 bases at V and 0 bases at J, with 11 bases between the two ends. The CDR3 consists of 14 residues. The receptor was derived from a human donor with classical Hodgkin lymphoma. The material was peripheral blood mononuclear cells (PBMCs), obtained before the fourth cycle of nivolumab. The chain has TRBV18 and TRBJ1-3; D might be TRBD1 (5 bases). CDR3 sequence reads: CASEGTSSGNTIYF. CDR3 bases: TGTGCCAGCGAGGGGACTTCCTCTGGAAACACCATATATTTT.